A selection of T cell receptor beta chains follows, all from one sample in a study of CD8 T cells in ankylosing spondylitis. TCRdb fed the 5' RACE reads into MiXCR, producing one record per CDR3 protein. The table records 200,000 to 300,000 distinct CDR3 sequences, roughly 32% of them present only once. The sample comprised blood, either unsorted or a sorted T cell fraction (not recorded which). These receptors were taken from a male donor with ankylosing spondylitis or in good health (not recorded which). The CDR3 runs from the conserved cysteine through the conserved F or W.

CDR3aa: CSARQSGTQYF
j_gene: TRBJ2-5
v_gene: TRBV20-1
len: 11

CDR3aa: CSVVRLAEVHEQFF
j_gene: TRBJ2-1
v_gene: TRBV29-1
len: 14

CDR3aa: CASTTTGTSHEQYF
j_gene: TRBJ2-7
v_gene: TRBV6-1
len: 14

CDR3aa: CSASPTTHREETQYF
j_gene: TRBJ2-5
v_gene: TRBV20-1
len: 15

CDR3aa: CASSSTQGYEQYF
j_gene: TRBJ2-7
v_gene: TRBV7-9
len: 13

CDR3aa: CASSPELRGTIQETQYF
j_gene: TRBJ2-5
v_gene: TRBV5-1
len: 17

CDR3aa: CASSFSTDTQYF
j_gene: TRBJ2-3
v_gene: TRBV7-2
len: 12

CDR3aa: CSARSIDRDTEAFF
j_gene: TRBJ1-1
v_gene: TRBV20-1
len: 14

CDR3aa: CASSRPGPDQPQHF
j_gene: TRBJ1-5
v_gene: TRBV7-2
len: 14

CDR3aa: CASSGTGLTQYF
j_gene: TRBJ2-5
v_gene: TRBV12-3/TRBV12-4
len: 12

CDR3aa: CAISAGGGSNQPQHF
j_gene: TRBJ1-5
v_gene: TRBV10-3
len: 15

CDR3aa: CASSATSGEYNEQFF
j_gene: TRBJ2-1
v_gene: TRBV9
len: 15

CDR3aa: CASSFRGEVYEQYF
j_gene: TRBJ2-7
v_gene: TRBV28
len: 14

CDR3aa: CASSFTPTDHGYTF
j_gene: TRBJ1-2
v_gene: TRBV5-1
len: 14

CDR3aa: CSAWDKRETQYF
j_gene: TRBJ2-5
v_gene: TRBV29-1
len: 12

CDR3aa: CASSLIAGVTEAFF
j_gene: TRBJ1-1
v_gene: TRBV7-9
len: 14

CDR3aa: CSVVGRRDPPNTEAFF
j_gene: TRBJ1-1
v_gene: TRBV29-1
len: 16

CDR3aa: CSARGTSGGPGDTQYF
j_gene: TRBJ2-3
v_gene: TRBV20-1
len: 16

CDR3aa: CASSDSSNYGYTF
j_gene: TRBJ1-2
v_gene: TRBV6-1
len: 13

CDR3aa: CATSRDAGYNEQFF
j_gene: TRBJ2-1
v_gene: TRBV15
len: 14

CDR3aa: CSVGSQGYETQYF
j_gene: TRBJ2-5
v_gene: TRBV29-1
len: 13

CDR3aa: CSVEAVRGSSGYTF
j_gene: TRBJ1-2
v_gene: TRBV29-1
len: 14

CDR3aa: CASSKVHRDYEQYF
j_gene: TRBJ2-7
v_gene: TRBV21-1
len: 14

CDR3aa: CASSLAAAGRDYGYTF
j_gene: TRBJ1-2
v_gene: TRBV5-6
len: 16

CDR3aa: CASSLEQGANEQFF
j_gene: TRBJ2-1
v_gene: TRBV7-2
len: 14

CDR3aa: CSARDRDSYGYTF
j_gene: TRBJ1-2
v_gene: TRBV20-1
len: 13

CDR3aa: CAISESTSGEEETQYF
j_gene: TRBJ2-5
v_gene: TRBV10-3
len: 16

CDR3aa: CASSLAGGHDTDTQYF
j_gene: TRBJ2-3
v_gene: TRBV7-2
len: 16

CDR3aa: CAISERGLAGETQYF
j_gene: TRBJ2-5
v_gene: TRBV10-3
len: 15

CDR3aa: CASSLNGLGGDEQFF
j_gene: TRBJ2-1
v_gene: TRBV5-5
len: 15

CDR3aa: CSARDRGTSYEQYF
j_gene: TRBJ2-7
v_gene: TRBV20-1
len: 14

CDR3aa: CASSLGLVEWF
j_gene: TRBJ2-1
v_gene: TRBV5-1
len: 11